A single sample gave rise to the 30 T cell receptor beta chains below, sequenced in a study of blood T cell repertoires in COVID-19. Clones were read by immunoSEQ multiplex PCR, and TCRdb kept only the in-frame ones, dropping some. The sample lists about 220,000 clones; roughly 75% were seen once. The sample consisted of peripheral blood. These receptors were taken from a woman in her 70s with acute or convalescent COVID-19.

This clone was seen only once. This rearrangement joins TRBV5-6 to TRBJ1-1; D is undetermined. The CDR3 has 13 amino acids. V was clipped by 4 bases and J by 2 bases, with 9 bases between them. Germline V CDR1 and CDR2: SGHDT, YYEEEE. The CDR3 DNA reads as TGTGCCAGCAGCGATGACTACAACACTGAAGCTTTCTTT. Amino acids: CASSDDYNTEAFF. The entire variable domain, with the rest obtained from reference TRBV5-6 and TRBJ1-1, is as follows: DAGVTQSPTHLIKTRGQQVTLRCSPKSGHDTVSWYQQALGQGPQFIFQYYEEEERQRGNFPDRFSGHQFPNYSSELNVNALLLGDSALYLCASSDDYNTEAFFGQGTRLTVV.

The rearrangement uses TRBV2 and TRBJ1-2; 7 bases are shared with TRBD1. CDR1 SNHLY and CDR2 FYNNEI come from the germline V gene. V shed 10 bases and J 5 bases; nucleotides not matched to a gene: 7. The CDR3 totals 12 residues. The chain's CDR3 is CAIRQGLYGYTF. DNA for the CDR3: TGTGCCATTCGACAGGGCCTTTATGGCTACACCTTC.

The CDR3, as DNA: TGTGCCAGCAGCTTTACTAGCGGGGGGCGGGGTAACAATGAGCAGTTCTTC. This translates into CASSFTSGGRGNNEQFF. This sequence joins TRBV11-2 and TRBJ2-1; 12 bases line up with TRBD2. The ends lost 3 bases at V and 5 bases at J; junction bases unmatched: 8. The CDR3 length is 17 residues. CDR1 is SGHAT and CDR2 is FQNNGV in the germline V gene.

The chain joins TRBV3-1 (or the pseudogene TRBV3-2) to TRBJ2-1; D is undetermined. Germline-derived CDR1 and CDR2 are LGHDT and YNNKEL (reference sequence). The CDR3 consists of 16 residues. The ends were cut back, 1 base at V and 0 bases at J, with 10 bases in the middle. This CDR3 is CASSQARASSYNEQFF. In nucleotides, the CDR3 is TGTGCCAGCAGCCAAGCGAGAGCTAGCTCCTACAATGAGCAGTTCTTC.

This clone appeared a few times. The sample holds other DNA sequences that translate to the same CDR3. V gene TRBV21-1 combines with J gene TRBJ2-7; the table's D gene call, TRBD1, was not cross checked with the DNA. TRBV21-1 is termed a pseudogene. CDR3 size: 13 residues. The DNA of the CDR3 is TGTGCCAGCTTGTGGGACAGGGGAGTCGAGCAGTACGTC. Translating it yields CASLWDRGVEQYV.

V usage is TRBV24-1 and J usage is TRBJ2-5, with 9 bases lining up with TRBD2. The V gene end was trimmed by 4 bases and the J gene end by 4 bases; junction bases not matched to a gene: 6. The germline V gene encodes CDR1 KGHDR and CDR2 SFDVKD. This CDR3 has 15 residues. The CDR3 is CATSDYTSGRETQYF. The CDR3 coding sequence is TGTGCCACCAGTGACTATACTAGCGGGCGAGAGACCCAGTACTTC.

CDR3 sequence (DNA): TGTGCCAGCAGTGAGCGCTCTGGGGCCAACGTCCTGACTTTC. Its protein is CASSERSGANVLTF. This chain uses TRBV7-2 with TRBJ2-6; D ambiguous. The V end lost 6 bases, the J end lost 0 bases, and 6 bases lay between the germline ends. This CDR3 comprises 14 residues. Looked up from germline, CDR1 is SGHTA and CDR2 is FQGNSA.

The rearrangement joins TRBV5-1 to TRBJ2-1; TRBD2 aligns across 10 bases. V was clipped by 6 bases and J by 1 base; unmatched bases: 7. CDR3 length: 16 residues. In germline, CDR1 is SGHRS, CDR2 YFSETQ. The CDR3 sequence is CASTVLAGGSYNEQFF. CDR3 nucleotide sequence: TGCGCCAGCACCGTCTTAGCGGGGGGTTCCTACAATGAGCAGTTCTTC.

V gene TRBV7-9 combines with J gene TRBJ2-2; D remains unclear. V dropped 5 bases and J dropped 5 bases, with 9 bases sitting between them. This CDR3 is 13 amino acids long. Germline CDR1 is SEHNR and CDR2 is FQNEAQ (reference sequence). The DNA of the CDR3 is TGTGCCAGCAGCCCTCGAGCAACCGGGGAGCTGTTTTTT. Translation: CASSPRATGELFF. Using reference TRBV7-9 and TRBJ2-2 for the parts outside the CDR3, the full variable domain is DTGVSQNPRHKITKRGQNVTFRCDPISEHNRLYWYRQTLGQGPEFLTYFQNEAQLEKSRLLSDRFSAERPKGSFSTLEIQRTEQGDSAMYLCASSPRATGELFFGEGSRLTVL.

The V gene is TRBV10-3, the J gene TRBJ2-3, with 13 bases that match TRBD2. From germline, CDR1 is ENHRY and CDR2 SYGVKD. V lost 2 bases and J lost 6; bases outside the gene matches: 14. This CDR3 comprises 19 residues. This CDR3 is CAISEASPGLAGSKDTQYF. CDR3 DNA: TGTGCCATCAGTGAGGCGAGTCCGGGACTAGCGGGGTCAAAGGATACGCAGTATTTT.

The CDR3 here is CASSQDLNYGYTF. DNA of the CDR3: TGCGCCAGCAGCCAAGATTTAAACTATGGCTACACCTTC. The rearrangement joins TRBV4-3 to TRBJ1-2; D not resolved. The V gene lost 0 bases and the J gene lost 2 bases, with 4 bases spanning the gap. Germline V lookup: CDR1 LGHNA, CDR2 YSLEER. CDR3 length: 13 amino acids.

The rearrangement joins TRBV12-3 or TRBV12-4 to TRBJ2-1; 7 bases fit TRBD2. This CDR3 is 13 amino acids long. With V trimmed by 3 bases and J by 9 bases, 5 bases remained unmatched. The CDR3: CASSFNGGSEQFF. In DNA form, the CDR3 reads TGTGCCAGCAGTTTTAACGGGGGGAGTGAGCAGTTCTTC.

The J gene is TRBJ2-2, the V gene TRBV3-1 (or the pseudogene TRBV3-2); D unclear. The CDR3 is 13 amino acids. CDR1 is LGHDT and CDR2 is YNNKEL in the germline V gene (reference sequence). Trimming pared 5 bases from V and 7 bases from J, leaving 11 bases between. For the CDR3, the DNA is TGTGCCAGCAGCAAACTCGCAGGCGGGGAGCTGTTTTTT. Translation: CASSKLAGGELFF.

V usage is TRBV7-2 and J usage is TRBJ2-7; 9 bases are a match to TRBD1. Germline CDR1 SGHTA, CDR2 FQGNSA. The J segment lost 4 bases and the V segment lost 5 bases, leaving 9 bases of the junction unmatched. The length of the CDR3 is 15 residues. The CDR3, as DNA: TGTGCCAGCAGCGCACAAACAGGGGGCGGGTACGAGCAGTACTTC. Amino acids: CASSAQTGGGYEQYF.

CDR3 sequence: CASSPDGRNPEAFF. CDR3 coding DNA: TGTGCCAGCTCACCAGACGGGAGGAATCCTGAAGCTTTCTTT. The J gene is TRBJ1-1, the V gene TRBV18, with D hard to call. The CDR3 has 14 residues. V dropped 2 bases and J dropped 6 bases, with 13 bases sitting between them. Germline V gene data show CDR1 as KGHSH and CDR2 as LQKENI. The entire variable domain, with the rest obtained from reference TRBV18 and TRBJ1-1, is as follows: NAGVMQNPRHLVRRRGQEARLRCSPMKGHSHVYWYRQLPEEGLKFMVYLQKENIIDESGMPKERFSAEFPKEGPSILRIQQVVRGDSAAYFCASSPDGRNPEAFFGQGTRLTVV.

The chain couples TRBV4-1 to TRBJ1-2; 10 nucleotides line up with TRBD1. The length of the CDR3 is 15 residues. Germline V gene lookup returns CDR1 MGHRA and CDR2 YSYEKL. V lost 1 base to trimming and J lost 7 bases; unmatched junction nucleotides: 6. This chain's CDR3 is CASSQGGQGKGGYTF. In DNA form, the CDR3 reads TGCGCCAGCAGCCAAGGGGGACAGGGGAAGGGTGGCTACACCTTC.

V usage is TRBV6-5 and J usage is TRBJ2-5, with a possible D match to TRBD2 (7 bases). V shed 5 bases and J shed 7 bases, with 14 bases lying between them. Germline V gene sequence: CDR1 MNHEY, CDR2 SVGAGI. This CDR3 region has 13 residues. The CDR3 region has the DNA TGTGCCAGCAGTCTTGGGGGGGGCGGGACCCAGTACTTC. It translates to CASSLGGGGTQYF.

Regarding this clone: The sample has other DNA sequences that encode this CDR3 too. The J gene is TRBJ2-1, the V gene TRBV18, with 8 bases fitting TRBD2. CDR3 length equals 16 residues. Germline CDR1 reads KGHSH; CDR2 reads LQKENI. Unmatched junction bases numbered 2, after V lost 0 bases and J lost 1 base. This chain's CDR3 is CASSPPGGGSYNEQFF. CDR3 sequence (DNA): TGTGCCAGCTCACCACCGGGCGGGGGGTCCTACAATGAGCAGTTCTTC.

This clone was detected once. The V and J genes are TRBV12-3 or TRBV12-4 and TRBJ2-1, with D hard to call. CDR3 size: 12 residues. V lost 5 bases to trimming and J lost 7 bases, with 9 bases between them. The CDR3 DNA reads as TGTGCCAGCAGTCCCGGTTTAAATGAGCAGTTCTTC. The encoded protein is CASSPGLNEQFF.

The rearrangement uses TRBV12-3 or TRBV12-4 and TRBJ2-5, with a possible D match to TRBD1 (5 bases). There are 13 residues in the CDR3. Trimming removed 4 bases from V and 7 bases from J, with 13 bases in between. The CDR3 spells CASSSPGRWTQYF. Written as DNA, the CDR3 is TGTGCCAGCAGTTCCCCAGGGCGGTGGACCCAGTACTTC.

V gene TRBV10-3 combines with J gene TRBJ1-3; 9 nucleotides line up with TRBD1. CDR3 size: 15 residues. Losses at the gene ends were 3 bases for V and 7 bases for J; bases not matched to a gene: 7. Germline CDR1 is ENHRY and CDR2 is SYGVKD. The CDR3, as DNA: TGTGCCATCAGTGAACAGGGACAGGGTCGGAACACCATATATTTT. Amino acids: CAISEQGQGRNTIYF.

The rearrangement links TRBV11-2 to TRBJ2-2; tentative D call: TRBD2 (5 bases). CDR1 is SGHAT, CDR2 FQNNGV, per germline. V dropped 2 bases and J dropped 0 bases, with 7 bases sitting between them. The CDR3 is made up of 15 amino acids. The CDR3 DNA follows: TGTGCCAGCAGCTTACGGGGAGCGAACACCGGGGAGCTGTTTTTT. As protein: CASSLRGANTGELFF. The full variable domain, in which reference TRBV11-2 and TRBJ2-2 provide the parts outside the CDR3, is EAGVAQSPRYKIIEKRQSVAFWCNPISGHATLYWYQQILGQGPKLLIQFQNNGVVDDSQLPKDRFSAERLKGVDSTLKIQPAKLEDSAVYLCASSLRGANTGELFFGEGSRLTVL.

The chain has TRBV5-1 and TRBJ1-1, with 7 bases fitting TRBD1. The trim removed 5 bases at V and 0 bases at J, leaving 10 bases unmatched. The CDR3 extends over 16 amino acids. CDR1 SGHRS and CDR2 YFSETQ come from the germline V gene. CDR3 loop: CASSGYRGNMNTEAFF. CDR3 nucleotides: TGCGCCAGCAGTGGTTACAGGGGTAACATGAACACTGAAGCTTTCTTT.

The J gene is TRBJ2-4, the V gene TRBV19; 8 bases align to TRBD2. The CDR3 has 16 amino acids. Germline trimming cut 5 bases from V and 4 bases from J; bases unmatched to any gene: 10. The germline gives CDR1 LNHDA, CDR2 SQIVND (reference sequence). The chain's CDR3 is CASSVSGVLLKNIQYF. Written as DNA, the CDR3 is TGTGCCAGTAGTGTTAGCGGGGTCCTCCTTAAAAACATTCAGTACTTC.

This rearrangement joins TRBV18 to TRBJ2-5; the D is unclear. Trimming took off 5 bases at V and 2 bases at J, with 9 bases between the two ends. The CDR3 length is 13 residues. CDR1 is KGHSH and CDR2 is LQKENI in the germline V gene. The CDR3 DNA is TGTGCCAGCTCATTCAGTCGTCAAGAGACCCAGTACTTC. Translated, it gives CASSFSRQETQYF.

The CDR3 nucleotides are TGTGCCAGCAGCCGGGACAGGGGAGATAATTCACCCCTCCACTTT. The encoded protein is CASSRDRGDNSPLHF. The chain links TRBV6-5 to TRBJ1-6; 10 bases line up with TRBD1. Germline trimming cut 6 bases from V and 5 bases from J; bases unmatched to any gene: 4. Per the germline V gene, CDR1 is MNHEY and CDR2 is SVGAGI. The CDR3 is 15 residues long.

The rearrangement links TRBV6-5 to TRBJ1-5, with 7 bases that match TRBD1. The CDR3 loop spans 14 amino acids. Germline V gives CDR1 MNHEY, CDR2 SVGAGI. The CDR3 spells CDRDSEHSNQPQHF. DNA of the CDR3: TGTGACCGGGACAGCGAACATAGCAATCAGCCCCAGCATTTT.

The chain is built from TRBV7-3 and TRBJ2-3; 9 nucleotides agree with TRBD2. This CDR3 region has 15 residues. CDR1 is SGHTA and CDR2 is FQGTGA in the germline V gene. Unmatched junction bases numbered 5, after V lost 5 bases and J lost 2 bases. The CDR3 coding sequence is TGTGCCAGCAGCCGACTAGCGGACACCACAGATACGCAGTATTTT. Protein: CASSRLADTTDTQYF.

The rearrangement joins TRBV2 to TRBJ2-2, with 8 positions matching TRBD1. V dropped 4 bases and J dropped 9; count of bases not matched to a gene: 13. Germline V gives CDR1 SNHLY, CDR2 FYNNEI. The CDR3 covers 16 residues. The CDR3 DNA sequence: TGTGCCAGCAGTGCACCGGGACAGGCTTATAGTAGGGAGCTGTTTTTT. This codes for CASSAPGQAYSRELFF. Based on the CDR3 plus reference TRBV2 and TRBJ2-2, the full variable domain is EPEVTQTPSHQVTQMGQEVILRCVPISNHLYFYWYRQILGQKVEFLVSFYNNEISEKSEIFDDQFSVERPDGSNFTLKIRSTKLEDSAMYFCASSAPGQAYSRELFFGEGSRLTVL.

The genes are TRBV6-5 and TRBJ2-3; possible D gene TRBD1, 5 bases. The CDR3 runs to 12 residues. Between the trimmed V and J ends, which lost 5 bases and 3 bases, there was a span of 6 bases. Germline V gene lookup returns CDR1 MNHEY and CDR2 SVGAGI. In DNA form, the CDR3 reads TGTGCCAGCAGTCGACAGACAGATACGCAGTATTTT. Translated: CASSRQTDTQYF.